These T cell receptor beta chains were read from a single sample in a study of CD8+ T cells in alopecia areata. Repertoires were generated with immunoSEQ multiplex PCR, while TCRdb's copy carries only in-frame clones and drops some. The sample gives 150,000 to 200,000 clones, about 65% of which show up once; 1.3% is in the top ten. Material: CD4+ T cells sorted from blood, obtained between weeks 49 and 50, from a patient treated with tofacitinib. Every receptor here comes from a human donor with alopecia areata. Each CDR3 is given without its conserved first and last residue.

TRBV7-3	TRBJ2-7	14	ASSLIGTGVAYEQY
TRBV4-1	TRBJ1-1	12	ASSQQGAGAEAF
TRBV29-1	TRBJ2-7	11	SVEFGAGNEQY
TRBV29-1	TRBJ2-2	11	SVGTGKTGELF
TRBV29-1	TRBJ2-3	11	SVGTTLTDTQY
TRBV4-1	TRBJ1-2	10	ASSAVGRGYT
TRBV23-1	TRBJ1-3	14	ASSWRDVFPGNTIY
TRBV29-1	TRBJ1-1	12	SVTKGQGGGEAF
TRBV7-2	TRBJ1-1	9	ASSVNTEAF
TRBV2	TRBJ2-7	11	ASSLSGQGVRY
TRBV27	TRBJ2-7	11	ASWGPGSYEQY
TRBV29-1	TRBJ2-3	9	SVEVGDTQY
TRBV6-5	TRBJ2-3	10	ASKGSTDTQY
TRBV5-1	TRBJ2-2	12	ASSILQGSGELF
TRBV27	TRBJ2-7	12	ASSTDRIPYEQY
TRBV25-1	TRBJ1-1	10	ASTGLYPEAF
TRBV4-3	TRBJ1-1	10	ASGGLNTEAF
TRBV4-3	TRBJ1-5	11	ASSQDLIQPQH
TRBV29-1	TRBJ2-7	10	SVGSGFYEQY
TRBV6-1	TRBJ1-2	12	ASSLDSPNYGYT
TRBV7-6	TRBJ1-5	13	ASSLGTGEGQPQH
TRBV19	TRBJ1-1	10	ASGRTRTEAF
TRBV30	TRBJ2-1	9	AWSVYNEQF
TRBV7-2	TRBJ2-6	11	ASSSTFANVLT
TRBV6-5	TRBJ1-1	10	ASARGQGRAF
TRBV7-3	TRBJ2-1	13	ASSSKQGFGNEQF
TRBV5-1	TRBJ2-1	15	ASSLTSSRTGPNEQF
TRBV15	TRBJ1-2	12	ATSSTVTGHGYT
TRBV7-9	TRBJ2-3	11	ASHGQQSITQY
TRBV29-1	TRBJ2-1	8	SVGHNEQF
TRBV4-1	TRBJ2-3	12	ASSPLGRTDTQY
TRBV30	TRBJ1-1	11	AWSSKVNTEAF
TRBV5-1	TRBJ2-7	13	ASSLDGTISYEQY
TRBV5-1	TRBJ2-1	14	ASSLQGTATYNEQF
TRBV5-1	TRBJ1-1	14	ASSPGWDSTNTEAF
TRBV7-2	TRBJ2-6	14	ASSLATPSGANVLT
TRBV30	TRBJ1-2	11	AWKARRNYGYT
TRBV2	TRBJ1-5	11	ASSREANQPQH
TRBV30	TRBJ1-5	13	AWSTGGVGSQPQH
TRBV27	TRBJ1-2	8	ASRRGGYT
TRBV15	TRBJ2-5	12	ATSRDTSQETQY
TRBV30	TRBJ1-6	14	AWSDTRGNNNSPLH
TRBV6-6	TRBJ2-3	14	ASRESGGASADTQY
TRBV11-2	TRBJ2-1	12	ASSLLAGRGEQF
TRBV2	TRBJ2-2	12	ASTAGRKTGELF
TRBV30	TRBJ2-5	12	AWNVGLSQETQY
TRBV6-5	TRBJ1-2	12	ASSSSRGRTGYT
TRBV7-2	TRBJ2-3	13	ASAGGSGEADTQY
TRBV30	TRBJ2-3	12	AWRSGAGTDTQY
TRBV29-1	TRBJ2-2	10	SVSPATGELF
TRBV6-6	TRBJ2-3	12	ASSRGGGTDTQY
TRBV7-2	TRBJ1-5	15	ASSLVGSPRSNQPQH
TRBV30	TRBJ1-5	11	AWSVQGGQPQH
TRBV9	TRBJ2-1	12	ASSVDPTYNEQF